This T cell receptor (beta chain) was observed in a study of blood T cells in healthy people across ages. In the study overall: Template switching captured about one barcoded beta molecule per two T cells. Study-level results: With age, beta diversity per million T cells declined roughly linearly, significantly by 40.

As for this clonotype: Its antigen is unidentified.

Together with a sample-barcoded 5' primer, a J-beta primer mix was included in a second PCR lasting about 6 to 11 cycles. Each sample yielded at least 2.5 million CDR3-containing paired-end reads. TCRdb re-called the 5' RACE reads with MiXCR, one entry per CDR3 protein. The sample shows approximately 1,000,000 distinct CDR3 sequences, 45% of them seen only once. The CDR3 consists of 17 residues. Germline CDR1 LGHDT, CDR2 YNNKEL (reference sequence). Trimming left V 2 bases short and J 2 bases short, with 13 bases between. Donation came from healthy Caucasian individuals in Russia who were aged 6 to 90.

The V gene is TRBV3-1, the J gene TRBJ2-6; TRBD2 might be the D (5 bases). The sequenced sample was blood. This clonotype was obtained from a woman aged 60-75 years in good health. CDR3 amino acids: CASSQRAVGAGANVLTF. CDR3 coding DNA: TGTGCCAGCAGCCAAAGGGCTGTCGGGGCTGGGGCCAACGTCCTGACTTTC.